These 17 T cell receptor beta chains originate from one sample sequenced in a study of spatial heterogeneity in lung cancer. From the 5' RACE reads, TCRdb called clonotypes with MiXCR, one entry per CDR3 protein. The sample lists more than 30,000 distinct CDR3 sequences; less than 5.5% were seen once. Time point specified: sample taken at primary tumor resection. In each case, whole RNA from tumor, nontumor lung or frozen PBMC was sequenced unsorted. The sample in question was PBMCs, obtained at surgery. The receptors were sampled from a female donor with early-stage non-small cell lung cancer.

This clonotype was found many times. J is TRBJ1-1 and V is TRBV2; the D is unclear. V was pared by 5 bases and J by 0 bases, with 7 bases between. This CDR3 spans 13 amino acids. Germline loops: CDR1 SNHLY, CDR2 FYNNEI. The CDR3 sequence: CASSLALNTEAFF. As DNA, the CDR3 is TGTGCCAGCAGTCTAGCCCTGAACACTGAAGCTTTCTTT.

At least ten counts were recorded for this clonotype. The chain combines TRBV19 with TRBJ2-2, with unresolved D. The CDR3 spans 13 residues. Between the trimmed V and J ends, which lost 5 bases and 6 bases, there was a span of 10 bases. Per the germline V gene, CDR1 is LNHDA and CDR2 is SQIVND (reference sequence). CDR3 nucleotide sequence: TGTGCCAGTAGTTACGGAAGCGCCGGGGAGCTGTTTTTT. It is translated as CASSYGSAGELFF.

This clonotype showed up many times. V gene TRBV5-1 combines with J gene TRBJ2-1, with a possible D match to TRBD1 (6 bases). CDR1 and CDR2 (germline): SGHRS, YFSETQ. Trimming took off 0 bases at V and 6 bases at J, with 16 bases between the two ends. The CDR3 has 16 residues. The CDR3 DNA follows: TGCGCCAGCAGCTTGGACGCCGCGACAGGTGGCAATGAGCAGTTCTTC. Residues: CASSLDAATGGNEQFF.

This clonotype was seen only a few times. The gene calls are TRBV27 and TRBJ2-7, with TRBD1 identical over 11 bases. In germline, CDR1 is MNHEY, CDR2 SMNVEV (reference sequence). The trim removed 6 bases at V and 5 bases at J, leaving 9 bases unmatched. The CDR3 has 15 amino acids. The CDR3 region has the DNA TGTGCCAGCAGCTACTCCGGGACAGGGGGACACGAGCAGTACTTC. Its translation is CASSYSGTGGHEQYF.

The V call is TRBV10-1, the J call TRBJ1-1, with a possible D match to TRBD1 (5 bases). The CDR3 runs to 13 residues. Between the trimmed V and J ends, which lost 5 bases and 4 bases, there was a span of 11 bases. Germline loops: CDR1 WNHNN, CDR2 SYGVQD (reference sequence). The CDR3 loop is CASSPDSSTEAFF. The CDR3 coding sequence is TGCGCCAGCAGTCCTGACAGCTCCACTGAAGCTTTCTTT.

This clonotype turned up a few times. The chain combines TRBV3-1 with TRBJ1-5; D call uncertain. The length of the CDR3 is 13 residues. V lost 1 base, J lost 7 bases, and 8 bases lay in between. Per germline, CDR1 LGHDT and CDR2 YNNKEL (reference sequence). Written as DNA, the CDR3 is TGTGCCAGCAGCCAAGTCCCGGGGCAGCCCCAGCATTTT. Protein sequence: CASSQVPGQPQHF. Combining the CDR3 with reference TRBV3-1 and TRBJ1-5 gives the whole variable domain DTAVSQTPKYLVTQMGNDKSIKCEQNLGHDTMYWYKQDSKKFLKIMFSYNNKELIINETVPNRFSPKSPDKAHLNLHINSLELGDSAVYFCASSQVPGQPQHFGDGTRLSIL.

This clonotype is medium-sized (0.01 to 0.1%) by share. This sequence joins TRBV29-1 and TRBJ1-2, with TRBD1 matching 9 bases. V gave up 3 bases and J gave up 7 bases; unmatched junction bases: 3. The CDR3 has 12 residues. Per the germline V gene, CDR1 is SQVTM and CDR2 is ANQGSEA. CDR3 protein: CSVDPGQGGYTF. CDR3 nucleotides: TGCAGCGTTGATCCGGGACAGGGTGGCTACACCTTC.

This clonotype was counted at least ten times. The chain combines TRBV15 with TRBJ2-7; 9 bases are shared with TRBD2. J lost 3 bases, V lost 3 bases, and 12 bases had no gene match. The V gene's germline CDR1 is LNHNV and CDR2 YYDKDF (reference sequence). The CDR3 contains 17 residues. CDR3 region: CATSSLAGRGGLYEQYF. Written as DNA, the CDR3 is TGTGCCACCAGCAGCCTAGCGGGGAGAGGAGGCCTCTACGAGCAGTACTTC.

This clonotype was counted at least ten times. The chain is built from TRBV3-1 and TRBJ2-1; 14 bases map to TRBD2. CDR1 is LGHDT and CDR2 is YNNKEL in the germline V gene (reference sequence). CDR3 length: 20 amino acids. Trimming took 7 bases from V and 4 from J; bases not matched to a gene: 18. CDR3 nucleotide sequence: TGTGCCAGCATTAGTACCGCCGGTAGGACTAGCGGGGGGCAGTACAATGAGCAGTTCTTC. Translation gives CASISTAGRTSGGQYNEQFF.

This clonotype was counted many times. The chain uses TRBV7-9 and TRBJ1-2; tentative D call: TRBD1 (6 bases). Trimming pared 7 bases from V and 8 bases from J, leaving 14 bases between. The CDR3 length is 12 residues. CDR1 is SEHNR, CDR2 FQNEAQ, per germline (reference sequence). Here the CDR3 reads CASTETRGGYTF. CDR3 nucleotides: TGTGCCAGCACCGAAACCAGGGGAGGCTACACCTTC.

This clonotype occurred many times. The chain has TRBV10-3 and TRBJ2-3; maybe TRBD1 (6 bases). V dropped 4 bases and J dropped 1 base, with 12 bases sitting between them. This CDR3 has 15 residues. Germline CDR1 reads ENHRY; CDR2 reads SYGVKD. The CDR3 nucleotides are TGTGCCATCAGTGCCTTGGGGGCCCGCACAGATACGCAGTATTTT. Translating gives CAISALGARTDTQYF.

This clonotype was found many times. This chain joins TRBV2 and TRBJ1-2, with 7 bases that match TRBD1. Germline V gene sequence: CDR1 SNHLY, CDR2 FYNNEI. The CDR3 is 13 amino acids. V was clipped by 5 bases and J by 2 bases; unmatched bases: 2. The CDR3: CASSLQGNYGYTF. The CDR3 DNA is TGTGCCAGCAGTCTACAGGGGAACTATGGCTACACCTTC.

This clonotype turned up a few times. This chain joins TRBV7-6 and TRBJ1-1; 7 bases agree with TRBD1. J lost 4 bases, V lost 4 bases, and 15 bases had no gene match. The CDR3 runs 17 residues. Germline V gene sequence: CDR1 SGHVS, CDR2 FNYEAQ. CDR3 region: CASSSRRQGGLGTEAFF. CDR3 DNA: TGTGCCAGCAGCTCGAGGCGACAGGGAGGATTGGGCACTGAAGCTTTCTTT.

This clonotype was detected only a few times. The chain carries TRBV18 and TRBJ2-3; TRBD1 might be the D (6 bases). V lost 3 bases to trimming and J lost 0 bases, with 13 bases between them. This CDR3 has 16 amino acids. CDR1 and CDR2 from the germline V gene are KGHSH and LQKENI. The CDR3 nucleotides read TGTGCCAGCTCACCCCGACTAACAGGGAGCACAGATACGCAGTATTTT. Its translation: CASSPRLTGSTDTQYF. The full variable domain, its missing parts supplied by reference TRBV18 and TRBJ2-3, is NAGVMQNPRHLVRRRGQEARLRCSPMKGHSHVYWYRQLPEEGLKFMVYLQKENIIDESGMPKERFSAEFPKEGPSILRIQQVVRGDSAAYFCASSPRLTGSTDTQYFGPGTRLTVL.

The rearrangement links TRBV11-1 to TRBJ1-1; D is unresolved. Trimming took off 4 bases at V and 3 bases at J, with 9 bases between the two ends. Germline CDR1 is SGHAT and CDR2 is FQDESV (reference sequence). The CDR3 runs 13 residues. The CDR3 region is CASSSPLYTEAFF. DNA for the CDR3: TGTGCCAGCAGCTCCCCACTTTACACTGAAGCTTTCTTT.

This clonotype was picked up many times. V usage is TRBV28 and J usage is TRBJ2-7; tentatively, D is TRBD1 (6 bases). Trimming took off 5 bases at V and 3 bases at J, with 17 bases between the two ends. The CDR3 has 15 amino acids. CDR1 MDHEN and CDR2 SYDVKM come from the germline V gene. For the CDR3, the DNA is TGTGCCAGCAGTCAGCCGTGGGACAACCACTACGAGCAGTACTTC. This encodes CASSQPWDNHYEQYF.

This clonotype came up many times. This sequence joins TRBV12-3 or TRBV12-4 and TRBJ2-3; 14 nucleotides agree with TRBD2. The CDR3 length is 17 residues. J was trimmed by 4 bases and V by 1 base; bases with no gene match: 4. The CDR3 nucleotides are TGTGCCAGCAGTTTAGGGACTAGCGGGGGGCAAGCAGATACGCAGTATTTT. Translation gives CASSLGTSGGQADTQYF.